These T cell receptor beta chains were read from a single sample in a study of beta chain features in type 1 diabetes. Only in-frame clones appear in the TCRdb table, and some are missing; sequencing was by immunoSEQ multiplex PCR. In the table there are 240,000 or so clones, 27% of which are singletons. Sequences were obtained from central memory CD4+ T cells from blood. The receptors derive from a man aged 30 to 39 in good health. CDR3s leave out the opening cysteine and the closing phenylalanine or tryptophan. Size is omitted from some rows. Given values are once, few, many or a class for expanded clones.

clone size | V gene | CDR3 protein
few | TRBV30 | ALVPDGKETQY
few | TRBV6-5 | ASRRTWDRGEAF
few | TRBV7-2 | ASSEDRDQPQH
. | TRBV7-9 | ASSLIRAGGRGMNTEAF
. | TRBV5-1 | ASSTGTSGSYNEQF
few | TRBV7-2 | ASSLAPFGGTGTDTQY
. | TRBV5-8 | ASSPPRGSGKYNEQF
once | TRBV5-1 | ASSWRVVELSASTDTQY
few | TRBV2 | ASSRQASTGTEAF
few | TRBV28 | ASSLLSGGLNNEQF
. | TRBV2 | ANPAGENADTQY
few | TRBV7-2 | ASSPGRVSEQY
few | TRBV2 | ASTWDRQGSGELF
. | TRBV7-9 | ASSGPLIYEQY
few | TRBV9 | ASSEEGRDNSPLH
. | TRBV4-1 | ASSQARTSTYEQY
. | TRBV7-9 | ASSNRDRITDTQY
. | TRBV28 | ASGRTGGSYEQY
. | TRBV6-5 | ATGTGVTEAF
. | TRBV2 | ASRGQGTDGYT
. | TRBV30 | AWKRGAYGYT
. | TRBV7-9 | ASSSASLGEQY
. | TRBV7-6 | ASSLLQGQGSPLH
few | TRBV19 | ASSIGGGSANNYGYT
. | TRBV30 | AWTAVANTEAF
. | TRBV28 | ASTRAGIYEQY
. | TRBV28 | ASRSQSLEQF